The 12 T cell receptor beta chains below come from one sample, sequenced in a study of T-cell memory formation after mild COVID-19. TCRdb independently ran MiXCR on the 5' RACE reads; one entry per CDR3 protein. Here the sample spans just under 350,000 distinct CDR3 sequences, 13% being singletons. Sequenced material: PBMCs or a T cell subset sorted from them (not recorded which). Receptors originate from a man aged 18 to 35 who had mild COVID-19 (a few samples of this study predate the infection). Cell type and time point are not known.

The CDR3 DNA follows: TGTGCCAGCGGCGCAGACGGGAGCTCCTACAATGAGCAGTTCTTC. This encodes CASGADGSSYNEQFF. This rearrangement joins TRBV7-2 to TRBJ2-1, with a tentative D call TRBD2 (6 bases). CDR1 is SGHTA and CDR2 is FQGNSA in the germline V gene. The CDR3 length is 15 residues. V was trimmed by 8 bases and J by 0 bases, leaving 14 bases between them.

V is TRBV11-2 and J is TRBJ2-1; TRBD1 is a possible D gene (5 bases). Per germline, CDR1 SGHAT and CDR2 FQNNGV. The CDR3 has 12 amino acids. Trimming stripped 2 bases from V and 10 bases from J, with 9 bases between. DNA for the CDR3: TGTGCCAGCAGCTTACTAGGGGTCGAGCAGTTCTTC. Protein: CASSLLGVEQFF.

This clonotype was seen a few times. The chain links TRBV6-5 to TRBJ2-1; no reliable D call. Germline assignment: CDR1 MNHEY and CDR2 SVGAGI. V lost 0 bases to trimming and J lost 1 base, with 13 bases between them. The CDR3 has 17 residues. The CDR3 here is CASSYSIGMRSYNEQFF. CDR3 DNA: TGTGCCAGCAGTTACTCGATAGGCATGAGGTCCTACAATGAGCAGTTCTTC.

In this sample, this clonotype turned up a few times. The chain joins TRBV10-3 to TRBJ2-5, with D maybe TRBD1 (6 bases). V lost 3 bases to trimming and J lost 4 bases, with 6 bases between them. CDR1 is ENHRY, CDR2 SYGVKD, per germline. CDR3 length: 12 residues. The CDR3 coding sequence is TGTGCCATCAGTGACAGGGGAGAGACCCAGTACTTC. Its protein is CAISDRGETQYF.

Points on this clonotype: One end of the junction does not line up with germline, which may come from a read error. This sequence joins TRBV20-1 and TRBJ2-5; 9 bases align to TRBD1. Germline V gene sequence: CDR1 DFQATT, CDR2 SNEGSKA (reference sequence). CDR3 length equals 15 residues. Written as DNA, the CDR3 is TGCAGTGCTCGAGACGGGACAGGGTACCAAGAGACCCAGTACTTC. Translated: CSARDGTGYQETQYF.

In its sample, this clonotype was seen a few times. V is TRBV29-1 and J is TRBJ2-4; 9 bases agree with TRBD1. CDR3 length equals 10 residues. J lost 14 bases, V lost 7 bases, and 6 bases had no gene match. Germline loops: CDR1 SQVTM, CDR2 ANQGSEA. This CDR3 reads CSATRDREYF. As DNA, the CDR3 is TGCAGCGCGACCCGGGACAGGGAGTACTTC.

This clonotype turned up a few times. The gene calls are TRBV9 and TRBJ2-5; D perhaps matches TRBD1 (5 bases). Germline V gene data show CDR1 as SGDLS and CDR2 as YYNGEE. V was trimmed by 4 bases and J by 2 bases, leaving 18 bases between them. The CDR3 loop spans 16 amino acids. In DNA, the CDR3 is TGTGCCAGCAGCCAGATGGGATTAAGGGGTCAAGAGACCCAGTACTTC. It encodes CASSQMGLRGQETQYF.

This clonotype was detected only a few times. This chain links TRBV4-1 with TRBJ2-2; TRBD1 is a possible D gene (6 bases). The CDR3 consists of 18 residues. Germline V gene data show CDR1 as MGHRA and CDR2 as YSYEKL. V dropped 4 bases and J dropped 1 base, with 19 bases sitting between them. This chain's CDR3 is CASSPWTVGDLNTGELFF. In DNA, the CDR3 is TGCGCCAGCAGCCCCTGGACAGTGGGGGATCTGAACACCGGGGAGCTGTTTTTT.

This clonotype was picked up a small number of times. The rearrangement joins TRBV12-3 or TRBV12-4 to TRBJ2-2, with 8 bases identical to TRBD2. The V and J ends lost 6 bases and 5 bases, in that order; junction bases with no gene match: 11. The CDR3 runs to 16 residues. CDR3 DNA sequence: TGTGCCAGCAGCCTGGGGCTAGCGGGTGCAACCGGGGAGCTGTTTTTT. Its protein product is CASSLGLAGATGELFF.

The chain uses TRBV24-1 and TRBJ2-2; TRBD2 agrees at 12 bases. V lost 5 bases and J lost 1; bases outside the gene matches: 4. This CDR3 is built from 17 residues. Germline V gives CDR1 KGHDR, CDR2 SFDVKD. The CDR3 nucleotides read TGTGCCACCAGTGGGACTAGCGGGGAACGGAACACCGGGGAGCTGTTTTTT. It translates to CATSGTSGERNTGELFF.

This sequence joins TRBV6-2 or TRBV6-3 and TRBJ2-1, with a possible D match to TRBD2 (5 bases). Germline V gene data show CDR1 as MNHEY and CDR2 as SVGEGT. This CDR3 region has 16 residues. V lost 1 base to trimming and J lost 0 bases, with 10 bases between them. CDR3 nucleotide sequence: TGTGCCAGCAGTTACTTAGCGCCCTCCTCCTACAATGAGCAGTTCTTC. Translated, it gives CASSYLAPSSYNEQFF.

This clonotype was seen a few times. The chain recombines TRBV11-2 with TRBJ2-7; TRBD2 is a possible D gene (5 bases). Trimming stripped 1 base from V and 3 bases from J, with 10 bases between. The CDR3 consists of 14 residues. Germline V gives CDR1 SGHAT, CDR2 FQNNGV. The CDR3 nucleotides are TGTGCCAGCAGCTTAGCCGATCGGGACTACGAGCAGTACTTC. Translating gives CASSLADRDYEQYF.